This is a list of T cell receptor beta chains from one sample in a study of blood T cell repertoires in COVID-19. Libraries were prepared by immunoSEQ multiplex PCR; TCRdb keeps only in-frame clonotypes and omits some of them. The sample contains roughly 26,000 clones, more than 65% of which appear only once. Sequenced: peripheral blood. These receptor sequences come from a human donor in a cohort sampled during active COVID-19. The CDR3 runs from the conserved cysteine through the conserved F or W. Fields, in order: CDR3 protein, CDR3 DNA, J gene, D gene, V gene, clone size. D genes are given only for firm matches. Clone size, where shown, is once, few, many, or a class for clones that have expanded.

CDR3aa: CASSSRGQRVNTEAFF
CDR3nt: TGTGCCAGCAGCTCTAGGGGGCAGAGGGTGAACACTGAAGCTTTCTTT
j_gene: TRBJ1-1
d_gene: TRBD1
v_gene: TRBV7-2
abundance: -

CDR3aa: CASSEALRASGGNEQFF
CDR3nt: TGTGCCAGCAGTGAAGCGCTTCGGGCTAGCGGGGGCAATGAGCAGTTCTTC
j_gene: TRBJ2-1
d_gene: TRBD2
v_gene: TRBV2
abundance: few

CDR3aa: CASSEGFGYGYTF
CDR3nt: TGTGCCAGTAGTGAGGGTTTCGGGTATGGCTACACCTTC
j_gene: TRBJ1-2
d_gene: -
v_gene: TRBV19
abundance: -

CDR3aa: CASSPERAEGGYGYTF
CDR3nt: TGTGCCAGTAGTCCAGAAAGGGCGGAGGGAGGCTATGGCTACACCTTC
j_gene: TRBJ1-2
d_gene: -
v_gene: TRBV19
abundance: once

CDR3aa: CASRAGGTSQETQYF
CDR3nt: TGTGCCAGCAGGGCGGGCGGCACCAGCCAAGAGACCCAGTACTTC
j_gene: TRBJ2-5
d_gene: -
v_gene: TRBV6-5
abundance: -

CDR3aa: CASSWGGGPADTQYF
CDR3nt: TGTGCCAGCAGTTGGGGGGGAGGGCCCGCAGATACGCAGTATTTT
j_gene: TRBJ2-3
d_gene: TRBD2
v_gene: TRBV7-7
abundance: -

CDR3aa: CASSSPTSGSLRGELFF
CDR3nt: TGTGCCAGCAGCTCACCCACTAGCGGGAGCCTTCGCGGGGAGCTGTTTTTT
j_gene: TRBJ2-2
d_gene: TRBD2
v_gene: TRBV7-2
abundance: -

CDR3aa: CASSFRREGYEQYF
CDR3nt: TGTGCCAGCAGTTTTCGGCGGGAGGGCTACGAGCAGTACTTC
j_gene: TRBJ2-7
d_gene: TRBD2
v_gene: TRBV27
abundance: -

CDR3aa: CASSLTPGYEQYF
CDR3nt: TGTGCCAGCAGCCTTACACCAGGCTACGAGCAGTACTTC
j_gene: TRBJ2-7
d_gene: -
v_gene: TRBV28
abundance: -

CDR3aa: CASRYRDRVYEQYF
CDR3nt: TGTGCCAGCAGGTACCGGGACAGGGTCTACGAGCAGTACTTC
j_gene: TRBJ2-7
d_gene: TRBD1
v_gene: TRBV28
abundance: -

CDR3aa: CASSSGTRFNEQFF
CDR3nt: TGTGCCAGCAGTTCCGGGACTAGGTTCAATGAGCAGTTCTTC
j_gene: TRBJ2-1
d_gene: TRBD2
v_gene: TRBV6-5
abundance: -

CDR3aa: CSVEPTLTSGSSVDTQYF
CDR3nt: TGCAGCGTTGAGCCGACCCTAACTAGCGGGAGCTCCGTGGATACGCAGTATTTT
j_gene: TRBJ2-3
d_gene: TRBD2
v_gene: TRBV29-1
abundance: -

CDR3aa: CASSFPSTDTQYF
CDR3nt: TGTGCCAGCAGCTTCCCAAGCACAGATACGCAGTATTTT
j_gene: TRBJ2-3
d_gene: -
v_gene: TRBV7-8
abundance: few

CDR3aa: CASSLTGDSKYGYTF
CDR3nt: TGTGCCAGTAGCCTCACAGGAGATTCAAAGTATGGCTACACCTTC
j_gene: TRBJ1-2
d_gene: -
v_gene: TRBV19
abundance: -

CDR3aa: CASSQDRGPPDEQFF
CDR3nt: TGTGCCAGCTCACAAGACAGGGGGCCCCCCGATGAGCAGTTCTTC
j_gene: TRBJ2-1
d_gene: TRBD1
v_gene: TRBV18
abundance: -

CDR3aa: CASSLAAGVNEKLFF
CDR3nt: TGTGCCAGCAGCTTAGCCGCAGGGGTTAATGAAAAACTGTTTTTT
j_gene: TRBJ1-4
d_gene: -
v_gene: TRBV11-2
abundance: -

CDR3aa: CASSILRHPSSYNEQFF
CDR3nt: TGTGCCAGTAGTATCTTAAGACATCCAAGCTCCTACAATGAGCAGTTCTTC
j_gene: TRBJ2-1
d_gene: -
v_gene: TRBV19
abundance: few

CDR3aa: CASSLSYTGELFF
CDR3nt: TGTGCCAGCAGCTTATCATACACCGGGGAGCTGTTTTTT
j_gene: TRBJ2-2
d_gene: -
v_gene: TRBV13
abundance: few

CDR3aa: CASSLLATDGQPQHF
CDR3nt: TGTGCCAGCAGTTTACTTGCGACAGATGGACAGCCCCAGCATTTT
j_gene: TRBJ1-5
d_gene: -
v_gene: TRBV28
abundance: few

CDR3aa: CASSLLGTGAIGTEAFF
CDR3nt: TGTGCCAGCAGCCTACTTGGGACAGGGGCAATTGGCACTGAAGCTTTCTTT
j_gene: TRBJ1-1
d_gene: TRBD1
v_gene: TRBV7-3
abundance: -

CDR3aa: CASSQGGGTEAFF
CDR3nt: TGTGCCAGCAGCCAGGGGGGTGGCACTGAAGCTTTCTTT
j_gene: TRBJ1-1
d_gene: TRBD1
v_gene: TRBV25-1
abundance: -

CDR3aa: CASRRMGSNQPQHF
CDR3nt: TGTGCCAGCAGGAGAATGGGCAGCAATCAGCCCCAGCATTTT
j_gene: TRBJ1-5
d_gene: -
v_gene: TRBV6-5
abundance: -

CDR3aa: CASSTDSSYEQYF
CDR3nt: TGTGCCAGTAGCACCGACTCTTCCTACGAGCAGTACTTC
j_gene: TRBJ2-7
d_gene: -
v_gene: TRBV19
abundance: -

CDR3aa: CASSRRTGTYEQYF
CDR3nt: TGTGCCAGCAGCCGACGGACAGGGACCTACGAGCAGTACTTC
j_gene: TRBJ2-7
d_gene: TRBD1
v_gene: TRBV3-1/TRBV3-2
abundance: -

CDR3aa: CASSLGDTHQPQHF
CDR3nt: TGTGCCAGCAGTTTAGGTGACACCCATCAGCCCCAGCATTTT
j_gene: TRBJ1-5
d_gene: -
v_gene: TRBV28
abundance: -

CDR3aa: CASSESGTAIYGYTF
CDR3nt: TGTGCCAGCAGTGAATCTGGGACAGCGATCTATGGCTACACCTTC
j_gene: TRBJ1-2
d_gene: TRBD1
v_gene: TRBV25-1
abundance: -

CDR3aa: CASRRQGPTGELFF
CDR3nt: TGTGCCAGCAGAAGACAGGGACCCACCGGGGAGCTGTTTTTT
j_gene: TRBJ2-2
d_gene: TRBD1
v_gene: TRBV11-2
abundance: -

CDR3aa: CATGTGLSGANVLTF
CDR3nt: TGTGCCACAGGGACAGGACTCTCTGGGGCCAACGTCCTGACTTTC
j_gene: TRBJ2-6
d_gene: TRBD1
v_gene: TRBV5-6
abundance: once